What follows are 23 T cell receptor beta chains derived from one specimen sequenced in a study of CD8 T cells in ankylosing spondylitis. Study-wide results and caveats: Characteristic of ankylosing spondylitis blood, it appeared, was a TCR beta motif comprising about 8 highly homologous variants.

No antigens are known for them. TCRdb recomputed calls from the 5' RACE reads with MiXCR, one row per CDR3 protein. The top ten clones hold approximately 1% of a sample with hundreds of thousands of distinct CDR3 sequences, roughly 17% of them seen once. Source material: blood, either unsorted or a sorted T cell fraction (not recorded which). These receptors all stem from a male donor with ankylosing spondylitis.

The table lists this clonotype with a few counts. The chain combines TRBV7-6 with TRBJ1-5, with D possibly being TRBD1 (5 bases). The CDR3 totals 16 residues. Germline CDR1 reads SGHVS; CDR2 reads FNYEAQ. The V gene lost 2 bases and the J gene lost 3 bases, with 14 bases spanning the gap. The DNA for the CDR3 is TGTGCCAGCAGCTTACACGAGTGGGGGGTCAATCAGCCCCAGCATTTT. It is translated as CASSLHEWGVNQPQHF. Combining the CDR3 with reference TRBV7-6 and TRBJ1-5 gives the whole variable domain GAGVSQSPRYKVTKRGQDVALRCDPISGHVSLYWYRQALGQGPEFLTYFNYEAQQDKSGLPNDRFSAERPEGSISTLTIQRTEQRDSAMYRCASSLHEWGVNQPQHFGDGTRLSIL.

This chain connects TRBV11-2 to TRBJ2-7, with 7 bases aligning to TRBD1. The trim removed 1 base at V and 5 bases at J, leaving 8 bases unmatched. CDR3 length: 15 residues. CDR1 is SGHAT, CDR2 FQNNGV, per germline. The CDR3 protein is CASSLGRGTIHEQYF. The DNA for the CDR3 is TGTGCCAGCAGCTTAGGCAGGGGGACGATCCACGAGCAGTACTTC.

In this sample, this clonotype turned up a few times. The V gene is TRBV7-2, the J gene TRBJ2-5; TRBD2 might be the D (6 bases). The CDR3 length is 15 residues. V was trimmed by 2 bases and J by 0 bases, leaving 10 bases between them. Germline CDR1 reads SGHTA; CDR2 reads FQGNSA. The CDR3 DNA reads TGTGCCAGCAGCTTATTTCGGGGGAACCAAGAGACCCAGTACTTC. The encoded protein is CASSLFRGNQETQYF.

This clonotype was seen only a few times. The gene calls are TRBV9 and TRBJ1-3, with D possibly TRBD1 on 5 matching bases. From germline, CDR1 is SGDLS and CDR2 YYNGEE. The CDR3 is 14 amino acids. The germline V and J ends were trimmed by 5 bases and 2 bases, with 11 bases remaining between them. CDR3 nucleotides: TGTGCCAGCAGGGGAGCGGGGGCTGGAAACACCATATATTTT. Translated, it gives CASRGAGAGNTIYF.

V gene TRBV6-1 combines with J gene TRBJ1-2; 11 bases agree with TRBD1. V gave up 6 bases and J gave up 6 bases; unmatched junction bases: 15. Germline V lookup: CDR1 MNHNS, CDR2 SASEGT. This CDR3 contains 17 residues. The CDR3 reads CASSFHPGGQGVNGYTF. The CDR3 DNA reads as TGTGCCAGCAGCTTCCACCCCGGGGGACAGGGGGTAAATGGCTACACCTTC.

There are a few counts of this clonotype. V and J are TRBV5-1 and TRBJ2-1; 12 nucleotides agree with TRBD2. V shed 4 bases and J 7 bases; nucleotides not matched to a gene: 6. The CDR3 is made up of 15 amino acids. Germline V gene sequence: CDR1 SGHRS, CDR2 YFSETQ. The CDR3 nucleotides read TGCGCCAGCAGCACTCTAGCGGGAGGGGGGAATGAGCAGTTCTTC. Residues: CASSTLAGGGNEQFF.

The V and J genes are TRBV2 and TRBJ2-7; TRBD2 aligns across 9 bases. The V gene end was trimmed by 6 bases and the J gene end by 7 bases; junction bases not matched to a gene: 10. Germline assignment: CDR1 SNHLY and CDR2 FYNNEI. The CDR3 is made up of 14 amino acids. Here the CDR3 DNA reads TGTGCCAGCAGAGTGGGCGGGAGGGCCCTAGAGCAGTACTTC. Its protein is CASRVGGRALEQYF.

This chain connects TRBV12-3 or TRBV12-4 to TRBJ2-7, with 7 bases that match TRBD2. The CDR3 loop spans 13 amino acids. V lost 6 bases and J lost 7; bases outside the gene matches: 9. The CDR3 sequence is CASSPSGTVEQYF. The CDR3 nucleotides are TGTGCCAGCAGCCCTAGCGGTACCGTTGAGCAGTACTTC.

This clonotype was seen repeatedly, ten times or more. This chain connects TRBV20-1 to TRBJ2-3; D is possibly TRBD2 (6 bases). The CDR3 totals 14 residues. The V end lost 1 base, the J end lost 2 bases, and 10 bases lay between the germline ends. Germline CDR1 reads DFQATT; CDR2 reads SNEGSKA (reference sequence). DNA for the CDR3: TGCAGTGCTAGAGGTGGCGGGATCACAGATACGCAGTATTTT. Translation: CSARGGGITDTQYF.

This clonotype has just a few counts. The CDR3 DNA sequence: TGCGCCAGCAGCCAAACGACTTTAGGGGTCGAGCAGTACTTC. Its translation: CASSQTTLGVEQYF. This chain connects TRBV5-1 to TRBJ2-7, with a possible D match to TRBD1 (5 bases). V dropped 4 bases and J dropped 6 bases, with 17 bases sitting between them. The CDR3 loop spans 14 amino acids. Germline V CDR1 and CDR2: SGHRS, YFSETQ.

This sequence joins TRBV20-1 and TRBJ2-5; D is unresolved. V lost 5 bases to trimming and J lost 4 bases, with 11 bases between them. The CDR3 has 12 amino acids. Germline loops: CDR1 DFQATT, CDR2 SNEGSKA (reference sequence). The CDR3 DNA follows: TGCAGTGCTGTCCAGGCTGGAGAGACCCAGTACTTC. This encodes CSAVQAGETQYF.

The V gene is TRBV29-1, the J gene TRBJ1-3; a weak D match, TRBD1 (6 bases). The ends were cut back, 2 bases at V and 4 bases at J, with 15 bases in the middle. The germline gives CDR1 SQVTM, CDR2 ANQGSEA. The CDR3 covers 15 residues. The CDR3 region has the DNA TGCAGCGTTGAAAGTAACAGGGCGTCGGGAAACACCATATATTTT. This sequence encodes CSVESNRASGNTIYF. The full variable domain, completed using reference TRBV29-1 and TRBJ1-3, is SAVISQKPSRDICQRGTSLTIQCQVDSQVTMMFWYRQQPGQSLTLIATANQGSEATYESGFVIDKFPISRPNLTFSTLTVSNMSPEDSSIYLCSVESNRASGNTIYFGEGSWLTVV.

This clonotype has just a few counts. Written as DNA, the CDR3 is TGTGCCAGCAGTATGGACAGGGGGAAGTATAATTCACCCCTCCACTTT. Amino acid sequence: CASSMDRGKYNSPLHF. This chain uses TRBV28 with TRBJ1-6; 10 bases map to TRBD1. Germline values: CDR1 MDHEN, CDR2 SYDVKM. The V segment lost 5 bases and the J segment 4 bases; nucleotides outside the gene matches: 5. The CDR3 has 16 amino acids.

Only a few counts were recorded for this clonotype. The chain employs TRBV7-8 and TRBJ1-1, with 7 nucleotides matching TRBD1. Per germline, CDR1 SGHVS and CDR2 FQNEAQ. The CDR3 consists of 13 residues. V lost 4 bases and J lost 5; bases outside the gene matches: 4. The CDR3 here is CASSSTGRTEAFF. The CDR3 region has the DNA TGTGCCAGCAGCTCGACAGGGAGGACTGAAGCTTTCTTT.

This clonotype was seen a handful of times. This chain links TRBV20-1 with TRBJ1-2; D is undetermined. Germline CDR1 is DFQATT and CDR2 is SNEGSKA (reference sequence). V was shortened by 0 bases and J by 1 base, with 9 bases between the two germline ends. The CDR3 contains 14 residues. The CDR3 sequence: CSARDPRSNYGYTF. CDR3 bases: TGCAGTGCTAGAGATCCGCGGAGTAACTATGGCTACACCTTC.

This rearrangement joins TRBV9 to TRBJ2-1; 7 bases align to TRBD2. Trimming at V came to 1 base and at J to 7 bases, leaving 8 bases not matched to a gene. CDR1 and CDR2 from the germline V gene are SGDLS and YYNGEE. This CDR3 spans 15 amino acids. The CDR3: CASSVLGGTRNEQFF. Here the CDR3 DNA reads TGTGCCAGCAGCGTATTGGGGGGGACGCGGAATGAGCAGTTCTTC.

The table lists this clonotype with a few counts. The chain uses TRBV4-1 and TRBJ2-7; perhaps TRBD1 as D (5 bases). The CDR3 sequence is 17 residues long. V was trimmed by 0 bases and J by 5 bases, leaving 20 bases between them. CDR1 and CDR2 (germline): MGHRA, YSYEKL. The CDR3 coding sequence is TGCGCCAGCAGCCAAGATTACCTGTCCGGCAGGGTGAACGAGCAGTACTTC. As protein: CASSQDYLSGRVNEQYF.

This clonotype appeared a few times. The gene calls are TRBV18 and TRBJ2-1; 13 nucleotides align to TRBD2. This CDR3 comprises 16 residues. The germline CDR1 and CDR2 sequences are KGHSH and LQKENI. Trimming cost V 6 bases and J 9 bases; bases outside gene matches: 11. For the CDR3, the DNA is TGTGCCAGCTCCCCTACCCGGACTAGCGGGAGCAGTGAGCAGTTCTTC. Residues: CASSPTRTSGSSEQFF.

The table lists this clonotype with many counts. CDR3 region: CSVGDGALNTEAFF. The CDR3 nucleotides are TGCAGCGTTGGGGATGGGGCCTTGAACACTGAAGCTTTCTTT. The chain employs TRBV29-1 and TRBJ1-1; perhaps TRBD1 as D (5 bases). V was pared by 4 bases and J by 0 bases, with 12 bases between. Germline V lookup: CDR1 SQVTM, CDR2 ANQGSEA. The CDR3 spans 14 residues.

This clonotype appeared a few times. The chain carries TRBV7-6 and TRBJ2-3; D is possibly TRBD2 (6 bases). Per germline, CDR1 SGHVS and CDR2 FNYEAQ. The CDR3 runs to 15 residues. The V and J ends lost 3 bases and 0 bases respectively, with 10 bases between them. Written as DNA, the CDR3 is TGTGCCAGCAGCTTTGGGAGGCCTAGCACAGATACGCAGTATTTT. Protein: CASSFGRPSTDTQYF.

The V and J genes are TRBV15 and TRBJ2-3, with D possibly being TRBD1 or TRBD2 (5 bases each). From germline, CDR1 is LNHNV and CDR2 YYDKDF (reference sequence). This CDR3 has 13 amino acids. The germline V and J ends were trimmed by 2 bases and 4 bases, with 7 bases remaining between them. Here the CDR3 reads CATSRWDADTQYF. The DNA of the CDR3 is TGTGCCACCAGCAGATGGGACGCAGATACGCAGTATTTT.

This clonotype showed up just a few times. The chain links TRBV7-6 to TRBJ1-3; 8 nucleotides agree with TRBD1. Germline V lookup: CDR1 SGHVS, CDR2 FNYEAQ. Trimming took 5 bases from V and 0 from J; bases not matched to a gene: 3. CDR3 length: 15 residues. CDR3 coding DNA: TGTGCCAGCAGCGGGGACAGGAGCTCTGGAAACACCATATATTTT. It translates to CASSGDRSSGNTIYF.

This clonotype turned up a few times. The J gene is TRBJ1-2, the V gene TRBV20-1; D is unclear. The V and J ends lost 4 bases and 1 base respectively, with 13 bases between them. The CDR3 spans 14 residues. The germline gives CDR1 DFQATT, CDR2 SNEGSKA (reference sequence). The CDR3 DNA reads as TGCAGTGCTATCACTGGCGGAATTAACTATGGCTACACCTTC. It codes for CSAITGGINYGYTF.